This T cell receptor (beta chain) was obtained from a study of technical replicates of blood from several donors. Assay: immunoSEQ multiplex PCR; the TCRdb copy retains only in-frame clones and omits some. This sample has about 83,000 clones, with approximately 97% found just once. There are 17 residues in the CDR3. In germline, CDR1 is LGHNA, CDR2 YNFKEQ. V dropped 1 base and J dropped 3; count of bases not matched to a gene: 12. The sample consisted of T cells isolated from PBMCs. This TCR derives from a human donor in good health. This chain connects TRBV4-2 to TRBJ2-7, with TRBD2 identical over 7 bases. CDR3 nucleotides: TGTGCCAGCAGCCAAGGAGTCTCAGCGGGATATTTCTACGAGCAGTACTTC. This sequence encodes CASSQGVSAGYFYEQYF.